A single sample is the source of the 6 T cell receptor beta chains below, sequenced in a study of T cell repertoires in cytomegalovirus infection. Using its own MiXCR run on the reads, TCRdb lists one record per CDR3 protein. The sample lists approximately 180,000 distinct CDR3 sequences; 9.5% were seen once. Material for sequencing was PBMCs. The receptors stem from a human donor in good health (CMV status not recorded). Some clones in this sample may be carry-over from other donors' samples.

The sample holds many counts of this clonotype. The rearrangement uses TRBV28 and TRBJ1-5; D is ambiguous. This CDR3 contains 13 residues. The germline V and J ends were trimmed by 4 bases and 9 bases, with 13 bases remaining between them. Germline CDR1 is MDHEN and CDR2 is SYDVKM. The CDR3 coding sequence is TGTGCCAGCAGTTCTTCTTCCCCGGGGCCCCAGCATTTT. This gives the protein CASSSSSPGPQHF.

J is TRBJ2-2 and V is TRBV12-3 or TRBV12-4, with 9 bases that match TRBD2. V gave up 7 bases and J gave up 6 bases; unmatched junction bases: 12. This CDR3 contains 16 residues. The CDR3 sequence is CASKGLAGRIAGELFF. DNA of the CDR3: TGTGCCAGCAAGGGTCTAGCGGGGAGAATAGCCGGGGAGCTGTTTTTT.

This clonotype has a count of ten or more. The chain uses TRBV5-1 and TRBJ2-1; D gene unclear. Germline CDR1 reads SGHRS; CDR2 reads YFSETQ. The CDR3 is 15 residues long. The V gene lost 0 bases and the J gene lost 0 bases, with 7 bases spanning the gap. DNA for the CDR3: TGCGCCAGCAGCTTGGACGGAAGCTCCTACAATGAGCAGTTCTTC. Its translation: CASSLDGSSYNEQFF. Full variable domain (rest looked up from reference TRBV5-1 and TRBJ2-1): KAGVTQTPRYLIKTRGQQVTLSCSPISGHRSVSWYQQTPGQGLQFLFEYFSETQRNKGNFPGRFSGRQFSNSRSEMNVSTLELGDSALYLCASSLDGSSYNEQFFGPGTRLTVL.

This clonotype was seen repeatedly, ten times or more. The chain joins TRBV29-1 to TRBJ1-1, with 9 bases identical to TRBD1. Germline V CDR1 and CDR2: SQVTM, ANQGSEA. This CDR3 is 14 amino acids long. Losses at the gene ends were 2 bases for V and 2 bases for J; bases not matched to a gene: 3. Written as DNA, the CDR3 is TGCAGCGTTGAAACGGGACAGGGAAACACTGAAGCTTTCTTT. It codes for CSVETGQGNTEAFF.

This clonotype was detected ten times or more. J is TRBJ1-1 and V is TRBV7-9; tentative D call: TRBD1 (5 bases). From germline, CDR1 is SEHNR and CDR2 FQNEAQ (reference sequence). The length of the CDR3 is 14 residues. The germline V and J ends were trimmed by 1 base and 4 bases, with 10 bases remaining between them. The CDR3 nucleotides read TGTGCCAGCAGCTTAGATGGGGCGCCCACTGAAGCTTTCTTT. Translated: CASSLDGAPTEAFF.

The chain recombines TRBV7-2 with TRBJ2-1, with TRBD2 identical over 12 bases. CDR1 SGHTA and CDR2 FQGNSA come from the germline V gene. J gave up 4 bases and V 0 bases, and 4 bases lay outside the gene matches. CDR3 size: 17 residues. The CDR3 protein is CASSLASGLAGYNEQFF. CDR3 sequence (DNA): TGTGCCAGCAGCTTAGCCTCAGGACTAGCGGGATACAATGAGCAGTTCTTC. Together with reference TRBV7-2 and TRBJ2-1, the CDR3 gives the full variable domain: GAGVSQSPSNKVTEKGKDVELRCDPISGHTALYWYRQSLGQGLEFLIYFQGNSAPDKSGLPSDRFSAERTGGSVSTLTIQRTQQEDSAVYLCASSLASGLAGYNEQFFGPGTRLTVL.